This entry lists 19 T cell receptor beta chains sequenced from one sample in a study of T-cell memory formation after mild COVID-19. TCRdb reprocessed the 5' RACE reads with MiXCR, giving one entry per CDR3 protein. The sample has around 400,000 distinct CDR3 sequences, roughly 26% seen once. The material sequenced was PBMCs or a T cell subset sorted from them (not recorded which). The receptors were sampled from an adult woman who had mild COVID-19 (a few samples of this study predate the infection). Cell type and time point are not known.

This clonotype was counted at least ten times. The chain couples TRBV12-3 or TRBV12-4 to TRBJ2-1; D ambiguous. The CDR3 totals 17 residues. V gave up 1 base and J gave up 7 bases, with 20 bases separating them. CDR3 DNA sequence: TGTGCCAGCAGTTTAGAAGCCTCGCGCGGACCGTATAATGAGCAGTTCTTC. This translates into CASSLEASRGPYNEQFF.

As DNA, the CDR3 is TGTGCCAGCAGTTTACGGTTAAGCTCCTACGAGCAGTACTTC. This encodes CASSLRLSSYEQYF. The chain combines TRBV12-3 or TRBV12-4 with TRBJ2-7; D is unclear. Deletions cut 2 bases from V and 0 bases from J, with 8 bases between. The CDR3 has 14 amino acids.

CDR3 bases: TGTGCCAGCTCCCAGACTAGCGGAATGGAGGCGGAGACCCAGTACTTC. It encodes CASSQTSGMEAETQYF. The chain recombines TRBV12-3 or TRBV12-4 with TRBJ2-5; 9 bases are shared with TRBD2. The CDR3 contains 16 residues. V shed 8 bases, J shed 5 bases, and the junction held 15 bases outside the gene matches.

V is TRBV3-1 and J is TRBJ2-3; D call uncertain. The CDR3 spans 15 residues. V gave up 5 bases and J gave up 5 bases, with 17 bases separating them. CDR1 and CDR2 from the germline V gene are LGHDT and YNNKEL (reference sequence). The DNA of the CDR3 is TGTGCCAGCAGCACGCGGACGGTTCGCGTAGATACGCAGTATTTT. It codes for CASSTRTVRVDTQYF.

V and J are TRBV27 and TRBJ2-7; D gene ambiguous. The CDR3 is 14 amino acids. Germline V gene lookup returns CDR1 MNHEY and CDR2 SMNVEV (reference sequence). V lost 3 bases and J lost 7, with 16 bases in between. CDR3 sequence reads: CASSFRARLGEQYF. The CDR3, as DNA: TGTGCCAGCAGTTTCCGTGCACGCCTCGGGGAGCAGTACTTC.

This clonotype was seen a handful of times. The V gene is TRBV12-3 or TRBV12-4, the J gene TRBJ2-5, with a possible D match to TRBD2 (5 bases). With 3 bases removed from V and 1 base from J, the gap between germline ends came to 12 bases. The CDR3 spans 15 residues. CDR3: CASSFSSPGQETQYF. The CDR3 DNA follows: TGTGCCAGCAGTTTCTCTAGCCCCGGCCAAGAGACCCAGTACTTC.

This clonotype was counted ten times or more. The gene calls are TRBV6-5 and TRBJ2-5, with D possibly being TRBD1 (5 bases). Germline CDR1 is MNHEY and CDR2 is SVGAGI. This CDR3 has 16 amino acids. V shed 4 bases and J shed 7 bases, with 22 bases lying between them. Written as DNA, the CDR3 is TGTGCCAGCAGTTCGCTGCAGGGTACAATAATATGGACCCAGTACTTC. Encoded protein: CASSSLQGTIIWTQYF.

The chain combines TRBV15 with TRBJ2-1; D is undetermined. The CDR3 consists of 15 residues. Germline values: CDR1 LNHNV, CDR2 YYDKDF (reference sequence). V shed 0 bases and J shed 7 bases, with 13 bases lying between them. The CDR3 is CATSRDVVGTNEQFF. CDR3 in DNA: TGTGCCACCAGCAGAGATGTGGTAGGTACGAATGAGCAGTTCTTC.

This chain uses TRBV15 with TRBJ2-7; D may match TRBD1 or TRBD2 (5 bases each). The V and J ends lost 1 base and 4 bases respectively, with 14 bases between them. Germline CDR1 and CDR2: LNHNV and YYDKDF (reference sequence). The CDR3 loop spans 15 amino acids. The CDR3, as DNA: TGTGCCACCAGCAGAGCTCGGGGTAACAGGTACGAGCAGTACTTC. Translation: CATSRARGNRYEQYF.

This clonotype was counted a few times. This chain connects TRBV9 to TRBJ2-2, with a weak D call TRBD1 (6 bases). Germline CDR1 is SGDLS and CDR2 is YYNGEE. V lost 3 bases and J lost 1, with 7 bases in between. This CDR3 is 14 amino acids long. Written as DNA, the CDR3 is TGTGCCAGCAGCGCGGACAGGAACACCGGGGAGCTGTTTTTT. Amino acid sequence: CASSADRNTGELFF. Filled out from reference TRBV9 and TRBJ2-2, the complete variable domain reads DSGVTQTPKHLITATGQRVTLRCSPRSGDLSVYWYQQSLDQGLQFLIQYYNGEERAKGNILERFSAQQFPDLHSELNLSSLELGDSALYFCASSADRNTGELFFGEGSRLTVL.

V and J are TRBV7-9 and TRBJ2-5, with D tentatively TRBD1 (5 bases). There are 17 residues in the CDR3. CDR1 and CDR2 (germline): SEHNR, FQNEAQ (reference sequence). Between the trimmed V and J ends, which lost 0 bases and 2 bases, there was a span of 16 bases. CDR3 sequence reads: CASSLAWGALPQETQYF. In DNA, the CDR3 is TGTGCCAGCAGCTTAGCGTGGGGCGCCCTTCCGCAAGAGACCCAGTACTTC.

The chain is built from TRBV15 and TRBJ2-7; 9 bases fit TRBD1. J lost 3 bases, V lost 6 bases, and 3 bases had no gene match. The CDR3 has 13 amino acids. Germline lookup yields CDR1 LNHNV and CDR2 YYDKDF (reference sequence). The DNA of the CDR3 is TGTGCCACCAGTGGACAGGGGCGCTACGAGCAGTACTTC. Its protein is CATSGQGRYEQYF.

The chain joins TRBV3-1 to TRBJ1-6; maybe TRBD1 (5 bases). The CDR3 length is 14 residues. Germline CDR1 is LGHDT and CDR2 is YNNKEL (reference sequence). Between the trimmed V and J ends, which lost 2 bases and 10 bases, there was a span of 12 bases. The CDR3 loop reads CASSQRQGMSPLHF. The CDR3 DNA sequence: TGTGCCAGCAGCCAAAGGCAGGGTATGTCACCCCTCCACTTT.

Only a few counts were recorded for this clonotype. V is TRBV7-3 and J is TRBJ2-1; 10 bases are shared with TRBD2. Per germline, CDR1 SGHTA and CDR2 FQGTGA. The V gene end was trimmed by 3 bases and the J gene end by 7 bases; junction bases not matched to a gene: 3. This CDR3 has 14 residues. The CDR3 is CASSLTGLANEQFF. The CDR3 nucleotides are TGTGCCAGCAGCTTGACGGGACTAGCGAATGAGCAGTTCTTC.

CDR3 sequence reads: CSASRAGGLNEQFF. In DNA form, the CDR3 reads TGCAGTGCTAGTAGGGCGGGAGGCCTGAATGAGCAGTTCTTC. The V and J genes are TRBV20-1 and TRBJ2-1, with TRBD2 matching over 8 bases. V was clipped by 3 bases and J by 7 bases; unmatched bases: 8. The germline gives CDR1 DFQATT, CDR2 SNEGSKA (reference sequence). The CDR3 length is 14 residues.

This clonotype has only a few counts. The chain uses TRBV19 and TRBJ2-5; the D gene is possibly TRBD1 (8 bases). V dropped 4 bases and J dropped 4 bases, with 16 bases sitting between them. Germline assignment: CDR1 LNHDA and CDR2 SQIVND (reference sequence). The CDR3 spans 15 residues. This CDR3 is CASSTGGQGVETQYF. The CDR3 DNA sequence: TGTGCCAGTAGTACGGGAGGACAGGGAGTAGAGACCCAGTACTTC.

This clonotype has a handful of counts. V and J are TRBV6-1 and TRBJ2-2; 10 nucleotides match TRBD2. V was pared by 2 bases and J by 4 bases, with 13 bases of the junction left unmatched. The CDR3 spans 19 residues. Germline-derived CDR1 and CDR2 are MNHNS and SASEGT. In DNA form, the CDR3 reads TGTGCCAGCAGTGAATTCGGTCCTAGCGGGAGCGTTGGCACCGGGGAGCTGTTTTTT. This sequence encodes CASSEFGPSGSVGTGELFF.

A few counts support this clonotype. The chain combines TRBV15 with TRBJ2-1; D may be TRBD1 (5 bases). V was pared by 6 bases and J by 0 bases, with 9 bases between. This CDR3 has 14 amino acids. Germline lookup yields CDR1 LNHNV and CDR2 YYDKDF (reference sequence). CDR3 sequence reads: CATSQGRSYNEQFF. CDR3 DNA: TGTGCCACCAGTCAGGGCCGCTCCTACAATGAGCAGTTCTTC.

The V and J genes are TRBV6-5 and TRBJ2-1, with TRBD1 matching over 8 bases. J gave up 5 bases and V 0 bases, and 3 bases lay outside the gene matches. Germline CDR1 reads MNHEY; CDR2 reads SVGAGI. The CDR3 loop spans 15 amino acids. CDR3 amino acids: CASSYSPTGDNEQFF. The CDR3 DNA sequence: TGTGCCAGCAGTTACTCGCCGACAGGGGACAATGAGCAGTTCTTC.